The subject of this entry is one T cell receptor beta chain. This specimen comes from a study of T cells in Graves' hyperthyroidism and ophthalmopathy. The investigators amplified TCR beta CDR3 regions from RNA transcripts. With the HTBI primer set, the TCR CDR3 went through a first round of RT-PCR. TCRdb analysed the multiplex PCR reads with MiXCR anew, one entry per CDR3 protein. The sample holds around 440,000 distinct CDR3 sequences, about a sixth seen once. Sequenced sample: blood. This receptor was obtained from a woman in her late teens or twenties with Graves' hyperthyroidism.

The CDR3 DNA reads as TGCAGTGCTATACCGGGACAGGGGAGTATGAGCAATCAGCCCCAGCATTTT. Its translation: CSAIPGQGSMSNQPQHF. This chain links TRBV20-1 with TRBJ1-5; 10 nucleotides match TRBD1. The CDR3 spans 17 residues. CDR1 and CDR2 (germline): DFQATT, SNEGSKA (reference sequence). Trimming took 4 bases from V and 1 from J; bases not matched to a gene: 10.